The source of this TCR beta chain is a study of OX40 agonist ivuxolimab in advanced cancers. The repertoire was sequenced with immunoSEQ multiplex PCR; TCRdb's copy has only in-frame clones and lacks some. The table has some 50,000 clones, approximately 91% seen once. Losses at the gene ends were 4 bases for V and 2 bases for J; bases not matched to a gene: 6. This CDR3 comprises 15 residues. Looked up from germline, CDR1 is SGHDT and CDR2 is YYEEEE. The TCR was taken from an adult with an advanced solid tumor such as melanoma, head and neck, liver or kidney cancer. The chain couples TRBV5-6 to TRBJ2-7, with TRBD1 identical over 10 bases. This specimen consisted of CD4+ or CD8+ T cells sorted from blood, obtained in a trial of the OX40 agonist ivuxolimab. CDR3 sequence: CASSQGTGVPYEQYF. The DNA for the CDR3 is TGTGCCAGCAGCCAAGGGACAGGGGTTCCCTACGAGCAGTACTTC. Filled out from reference TRBV5-6 and TRBJ2-7, the complete variable domain reads DAGVTQSPTHLIKTRGQQVTLRCSPKSGHDTVSWYQQALGQGPQFIFQYYEEEERQRGNFPDRFSGHQFPNYSSELNVNALLLGDSALYLCASSQGTGVPYEQYFGPGTRLTVT.